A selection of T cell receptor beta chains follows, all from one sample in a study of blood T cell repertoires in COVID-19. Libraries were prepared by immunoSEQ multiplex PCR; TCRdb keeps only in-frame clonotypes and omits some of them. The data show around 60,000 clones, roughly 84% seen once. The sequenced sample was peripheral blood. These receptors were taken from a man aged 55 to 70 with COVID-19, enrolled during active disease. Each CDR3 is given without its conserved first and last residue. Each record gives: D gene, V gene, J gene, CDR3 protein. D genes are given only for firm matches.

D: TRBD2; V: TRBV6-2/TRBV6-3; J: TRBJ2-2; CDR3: ASSYSLIAGGLGGELF
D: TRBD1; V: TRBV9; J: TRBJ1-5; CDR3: ASSVGTGLDQPQH
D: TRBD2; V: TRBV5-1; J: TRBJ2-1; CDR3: ASSLGTRGSEQF
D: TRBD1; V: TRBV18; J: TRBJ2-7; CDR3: ASSPQGTGGEQY
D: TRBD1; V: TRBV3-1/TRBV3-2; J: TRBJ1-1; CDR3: ASSQEIDRQGMMNTEAF
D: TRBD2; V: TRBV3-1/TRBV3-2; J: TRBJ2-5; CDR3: ASSQGLGEGETQY
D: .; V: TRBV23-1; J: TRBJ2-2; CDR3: ASSLPAGNLTGERCTGELF
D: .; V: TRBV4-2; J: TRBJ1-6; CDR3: ASSRTRQTNSPLH
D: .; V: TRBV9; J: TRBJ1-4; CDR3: ASSVGAGVEKLF
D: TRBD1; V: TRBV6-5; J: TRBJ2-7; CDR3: ASSYSTGSSYEQY
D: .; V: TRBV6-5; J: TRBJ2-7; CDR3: ASGRYEQY
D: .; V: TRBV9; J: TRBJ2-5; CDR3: ASSVAGQETQY
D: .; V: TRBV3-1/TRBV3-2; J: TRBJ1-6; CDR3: ASSHATGNNSPLH
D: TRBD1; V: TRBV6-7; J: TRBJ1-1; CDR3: ASTLPGTEWTEAF
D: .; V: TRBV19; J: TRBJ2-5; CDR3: ASSPRRDWETQY
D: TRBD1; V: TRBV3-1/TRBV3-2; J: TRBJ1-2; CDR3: ASSQDQDRDYGYT
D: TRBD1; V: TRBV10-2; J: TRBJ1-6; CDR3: ASGGQESSPLH
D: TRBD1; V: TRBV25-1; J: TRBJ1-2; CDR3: ASSAWTGEGANDGYT
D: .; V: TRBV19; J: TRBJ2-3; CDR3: ASSMMSSTDTQY
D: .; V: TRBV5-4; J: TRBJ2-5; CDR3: ASSTTQGGETQY
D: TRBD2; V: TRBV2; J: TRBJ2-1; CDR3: ASSQIAGGGHNEQF
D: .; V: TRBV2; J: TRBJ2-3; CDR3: ASSGQADTQY
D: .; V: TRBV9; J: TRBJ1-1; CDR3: ASSRTGIEAF
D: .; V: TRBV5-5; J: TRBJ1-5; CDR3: ASSSGGDQPQH
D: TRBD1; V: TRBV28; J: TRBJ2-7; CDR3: ASSSGTGASSASYEQY
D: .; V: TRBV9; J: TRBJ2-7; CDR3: ASSAGQSYEQY
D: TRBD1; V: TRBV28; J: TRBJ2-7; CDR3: ASSTTGVRYEQY
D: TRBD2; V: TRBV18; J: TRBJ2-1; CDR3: ASSPKRGEYNEQF
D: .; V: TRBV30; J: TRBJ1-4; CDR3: AWTPRAANEKLF
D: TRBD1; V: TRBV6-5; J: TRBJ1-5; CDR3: ASREDRGHQPQH
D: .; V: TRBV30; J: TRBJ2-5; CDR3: AWETGRRETQY
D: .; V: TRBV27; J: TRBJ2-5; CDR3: ASNEGSGRQETQY
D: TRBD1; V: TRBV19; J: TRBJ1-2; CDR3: ASSTPAGGADGYT
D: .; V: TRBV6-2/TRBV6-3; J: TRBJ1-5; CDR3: ASSYLAGGNQPQH
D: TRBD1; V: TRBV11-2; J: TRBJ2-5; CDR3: ASSLPLETGRAETQY
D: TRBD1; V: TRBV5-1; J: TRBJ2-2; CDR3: ASRRPGTGYTGELF
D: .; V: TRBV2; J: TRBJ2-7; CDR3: ASSEFDEQY
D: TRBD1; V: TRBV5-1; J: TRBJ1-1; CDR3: ASSTGGRDTEAF